The rows below give T cell receptor beta chains drawn from one sample of a study of cytomegalovirus exposure and HLA in healthy donors. This table comes from immunoSEQ multiplex PCR, and its TCRdb copy is limited to in-frame clones, with some not included. The sample carries under 70,000 clones, roughly two thirds recorded once. The sequencing sample was made of PBMCs. These TCRs come from a woman younger than 45 in good health and CMV-seronegative. CDR3s include the opening cysteine and the closing phenylalanine or tryptophan. The order of the fields is clone size, D gene, V gene, J gene, CDR3 protein, CDR3 DNA. D genes are given only for firm matches. The listing skips clone size in some rows; elsewhere it reads once, few, many or a size class.

abundance: NA
d_gene: NA
v_gene: TRBV19
j_gene: TRBJ2-1
CDR3aa: CASSESGSYNEQFF
CDR3nt: TGTGCCAGTAGTGAATCGGGGAGCTACAATGAGCAGTTCTTC

abundance: NA
d_gene: NA
v_gene: TRBV6-1
j_gene: TRBJ2-2
CDR3aa: CASGGQLNTGELFF
CDR3nt: TGTGCCAGCGGAGGACAGCTGAACACCGGGGAGCTGTTTTTT

abundance: few
d_gene: NA
v_gene: TRBV6-5
j_gene: TRBJ2-5
CDR3aa: CASRPTRGQETQYF
CDR3nt: TGTGCCAGCAGGCCGACCCGGGGACAAGAGACCCAGTACTTC

abundance: NA
d_gene: TRBD2
v_gene: TRBV7-9
j_gene: TRBJ2-2
CDR3aa: CASSVGLAGNTGELFF
CDR3nt: TGTGCCAGCAGCGTGGGACTAGCGGGGAACACCGGGGAGCTGTTTTTT

abundance: NA
d_gene: TRBD1
v_gene: TRBV2
j_gene: TRBJ1-2
CDR3aa: CASRPGTGDYYVYGYTF
CDR3nt: TGTGCCAGCAGGCCCGGGACAGGGGATTATTACGTCTATGGCTACACCTTC

abundance: NA
d_gene: NA
v_gene: TRBV9
j_gene: TRBJ1-2
CDR3aa: CASSRDPGDGYTF
CDR3nt: TGTGCCAGCAGCCGAGACCCAGGGGATGGCTACACCTTC

abundance: NA
d_gene: NA
v_gene: TRBV5-5
j_gene: TRBJ1-5
CDR3aa: CASSLTGSNQPQHF
CDR3nt: TGTGCCAGCAGCTTAACAGGAAGCAATCAGCCCCAGCATTTT

abundance: NA
d_gene: TRBD1
v_gene: TRBV5-4
j_gene: TRBJ1-2
CDR3aa: CASSYDRDGYTF
CDR3nt: TGTGCCAGCAGTTACGACAGGGACGGCTACACCTTC

abundance: few
d_gene: NA
v_gene: TRBV5-3
j_gene: TRBJ1-2
CDR3aa: CARSCNRARGYTF
CDR3nt: TGTGCCAGAAGCTGTAACAGGGCGAGAGGCTACACCTTC

abundance: few
d_gene: NA
v_gene: TRBV30
j_gene: TRBJ1-4
CDR3aa: CASSRGGLKEKLFF
CDR3nt: TGTGCCTCCTCACGGGGGGGGTTGAAAGAAAAACTGTTTTTT

abundance: NA
d_gene: NA
v_gene: TRBV5-1
j_gene: TRBJ1-1
CDR3aa: CASSLDSGGPDAFF
CDR3nt: TGCGCCAGCAGCTTGGACTCGGGGGGGCCTGACGCTTTCTTT

abundance: once
d_gene: NA
v_gene: TRBV6-5
j_gene: TRBJ2-3
CDR3aa: CASSILTQGTQYF
CDR3nt: TGTGCCAGCAGTATCCTCACACAGGGTACGCAGTATTTT

abundance: NA
d_gene: TRBD1
v_gene: TRBV6-5
j_gene: TRBJ1-1
CDR3aa: CASLDRGKTFF
CDR3nt: TGTGCCAGCTTGGACAGGGGAAAAACTTTCTTT

abundance: few
d_gene: TRBD1
v_gene: TRBV4-1
j_gene: TRBJ2-2
CDR3aa: CASSQGLGQGNTGELFF
CDR3nt: TGCGCCAGCAGCCAAGGGTTGGGACAGGGAAACACCGGGGAGCTGTTTTTT

abundance: NA
d_gene: NA
v_gene: TRBV4-3
j_gene: TRBJ1-5
CDR3aa: CASSQVLGGNQPQHF
CDR3nt: TGCGCCAGCAGCCAAGTCCTAGGGGGCAATCAGCCCCAGCATTTT

abundance: few
d_gene: TRBD2
v_gene: TRBV5-1
j_gene: TRBJ2-3
CDR3aa: CASSLALAGGSTDTQYF
CDR3nt: TGCGCCAGCAGCTTGGCACTAGCGGGGGGCAGCACAGATACGCAGTATTTT

abundance: NA
d_gene: NA
v_gene: TRBV10-3
j_gene: TRBJ2-5
CDR3aa: CASTGDQETQYF
CDR3nt: TGTGCCAGCACCGGGGACCAAGAGACCCAGTACTTC

abundance: NA
d_gene: NA
v_gene: TRBV13
j_gene: TRBJ2-5
CDR3aa: CASSSLRETQYF
CDR3nt: TGTGCCAGCAGTTCACTCCGGGAGACCCAGTACTTC

abundance: NA
d_gene: TRBD1
v_gene: TRBV6-5
j_gene: TRBJ1-4
CDR3aa: CASGTANEKLFF
CDR3nt: TGTGCCAGCGGGACAGCTAATGAAAAACTGTTTTTT

abundance: NA
d_gene: NA
v_gene: TRBV6-6
j_gene: TRBJ2-5
CDR3aa: CASSFGLGGETQYF
CDR3nt: TGTGCCAGCAGTTTCGGACTAGGGGGTGAGACCCAGTACTTC

abundance: few
d_gene: NA
v_gene: TRBV7-2
j_gene: TRBJ1-2
CDR3aa: CASSTYRINTDYGYTF
CDR3nt: TGTGCCAGCAGCACCTACAGGATTAATACCGATTATGGCTACACCTTC

abundance: few
d_gene: NA
v_gene: TRBV6-1
j_gene: TRBJ2-5
CDR3aa: CASSEGTDQETQYF
CDR3nt: TGTGCCAGCAGTGAAGGGACAGACCAAGAGACCCAGTACTTC